A selection of T cell receptor beta chains follows, all from one sample in a study of blood T cell repertoires in COVID-19. Profiled with immunoSEQ multiplex PCR; TCRdb holds only in-frame clones, not every one. The data contain over 400,000 clones, approximately 91% of them singletons. Sequencing was performed on PBMCs or T cells enriched from blood (not recorded which). The receptor set was obtained from a woman aged 55-69 years who had recovered from COVID-19. Both conserved end residues are part of each CDR3. The D gene is left open where the match is weak. Clone size, where shown, is once, few, many, or a class for clones that have expanded.

J gene: TRBJ2-5; D gene: TRBD1; clone size: -; V gene: TRBV29-1; CDR3 DNA: TGCAGCGTTCAACCACAGGGGCAGACCCAGTACTTC; CDR3 protein: CSVQPQGQTQYF
J gene: TRBJ1-2; D gene: -; clone size: -; V gene: TRBV3-1/TRBV3-2; CDR3 DNA: TGTGCCAGCAGCCAGAGCGATACTTTCTACACCTTC; CDR3 protein: CASSQSDTFYTF
J gene: TRBJ2-5; D gene: -; clone size: -; V gene: TRBV6-5; CDR3 DNA: TGTGCCAGCAGTTACGCGGGGGAGACCCAGTACTTC; CDR3 protein: CASSYAGETQYF
J gene: TRBJ2-2; D gene: -; clone size: -; V gene: TRBV5-5; CDR3 DNA: TGTGCCAGCAGCTTGGAACGCGGCCGGAGGACCGGGGAGCTGTTTTTT; CDR3 protein: CASSLERGRRTGELFF
J gene: TRBJ1-5; D gene: TRBD1; clone size: once; V gene: TRBV3-1/TRBV3-2; CDR3 DNA: TGTGCCAGCAGTCGTAACCGGGACAGCCATCAGCCCCAGCATTTT; CDR3 protein: CASSRNRDSHQPQHF
J gene: TRBJ2-1; D gene: TRBD2; clone size: -; V gene: TRBV3-1/TRBV3-2; CDR3 DNA: TGTGCCAGCAGCCAAGATTTGACTAGCGGGAAATACAATGAGCAGTTCTTC; CDR3 protein: CASSQDLTSGKYNEQFF
J gene: TRBJ2-1; D gene: TRBD1; clone size: -; V gene: TRBV9; CDR3 DNA: TGTGCCAGCAGCGTAGAAACAGGGGGGCCCAATGAGCAGTTCTTC; CDR3 protein: CASSVETGGPNEQFF
J gene: TRBJ2-1; D gene: TRBD1; clone size: -; V gene: TRBV2; CDR3 DNA: TGTGCCAGCAGTGGGGGACAGGGGGCGGATGAGCAGTTCTTC; CDR3 protein: CASSGGQGADEQFF
J gene: TRBJ2-1; D gene: TRBD2; clone size: -; V gene: TRBV29-1; CDR3 DNA: TGCAGCGCTTTAGCGGGGGATCGTAATGAGCAGTTCTTC; CDR3 protein: CSALAGDRNEQFF
J gene: TRBJ1-1; D gene: -; clone size: -; V gene: TRBV6-4; CDR3 DNA: TGTGCCAGCAGTGTAGTCCACTTAGGGAGCACTGAAGCTTTCTTT; CDR3 protein: CASSVVHLGSTEAFF
J gene: TRBJ2-1; D gene: TRBD2; clone size: -; V gene: TRBV6-5; CDR3 DNA: TGTGCCAGCAGTTACTCGAATCTAGCGGGGGGTCTGGAGCAGTTCTTC; CDR3 protein: CASSYSNLAGGLEQFF
J gene: TRBJ2-1; D gene: -; clone size: -; V gene: TRBV18; CDR3 DNA: TGTGCCAGCTCACCACCGGTCGGTTACAATGAGCAGTTCTTC; CDR3 protein: CASSPPVGYNEQFF
J gene: TRBJ1-1; D gene: -; clone size: -; V gene: TRBV7-9; CDR3 DNA: TGTGCCAGCAGCCAGAAAAGAGTACAGGTTCCGACTGAAGCTTTCTTT; CDR3 protein: CASSQKRVQVPTEAFF
J gene: TRBJ2-4; D gene: TRBD2; clone size: -; V gene: TRBV2; CDR3 DNA: TGTGCCAGCAGCGGGAGGGTCTTAGCCAAAAACATTCAGTACTTC; CDR3 protein: CASSGRVLAKNIQYF
J gene: TRBJ1-1; D gene: -; clone size: -; V gene: TRBV7-9; CDR3 DNA: TGTGCCAGCATACTCCTGGAGGGTATGAACACTGAAGCTTTCTTT; CDR3 protein: CASILLEGMNTEAFF
J gene: TRBJ2-3; D gene: TRBD2; clone size: -; V gene: TRBV9; CDR3 DNA: TGTGCCAGCAGCGTAGAGGAGCGGGGGCCCCTTAGGAGCACAGATACGCAGTATTTT; CDR3 protein: CASSVEERGPLRSTDTQYF
J gene: TRBJ2-1; D gene: TRBD2; clone size: -; V gene: TRBV4-1; CDR3 DNA: TGCGCCAGCAGCCAGTCATTGGGGGGGTCGTACAATGAGCAGTTCTTC; CDR3 protein: CASSQSLGGSYNEQFF
J gene: TRBJ2-2; D gene: TRBD1; clone size: once; V gene: TRBV5-1; CDR3 DNA: TGCGCCAGCAGCCTCGACAGGGGGCTTAACACCGGGGAGCTGTTTTTT; CDR3 protein: CASSLDRGLNTGELFF
J gene: TRBJ2-2; D gene: TRBD2; clone size: -; V gene: TRBV7-2; CDR3 DNA: TGTGCCAGCAGCTTAATAGGCGGGGGGGTAACCGGGGAGCTGTTTTTT; CDR3 protein: CASSLIGGGVTGELFF
J gene: TRBJ2-1; D gene: -; clone size: -; V gene: TRBV24-1; CDR3 DNA: TGTGCCACCGCAGGAGAGGGTGAAGATTACAATGAGCAGTTCTTC; CDR3 protein: CATAGEGEDYNEQFF
J gene: TRBJ2-1; D gene: TRBD1; clone size: -; V gene: TRBV11-2; CDR3 DNA: TGTGCCAGCAGCATACGGAGACAGGGGGCAAATGAGCAGTTCTTC; CDR3 protein: CASSIRRQGANEQFF
J gene: TRBJ1-2; D gene: TRBD1; clone size: -; V gene: TRBV4-1; CDR3 DNA: TGCGCCAGCAGCCACGGACAGGGCCGCAACTATGGCTACACCTTC; CDR3 protein: CASSHGQGRNYGYTF